Sequencing of this TCR beta chain was carried out in a study of blood T cell repertoires in COVID-19. Study context: Sites across the United States, Italy and Spain contributed samples from acute and convalescent COVID-19.

Unmatched junction bases numbered 18, after V lost 4 bases and J lost 8 bases. CDR1 is MNHEY, CDR2 SVGEGT, per germline. The CDR3 has 19 residues. This clone appeared once. Assay: immunoSEQ multiplex PCR; the TCRdb copy retains only in-frame clones and omits some. The repertoire has roughly 75,000 clones, around two thirds of them found once; the top ten carry 2.5% to 3%. The TCR comes from a human donor with acute or convalescent COVID-19. The donor label of this sample is uncertain. V gene TRBV6-2 or TRBV6-3 combines with J gene TRBJ1-6; TRBD1 matches 9 bases. Sequenced material: peripheral blood. CDR3 sequence (DNA): TGTGCCAGCAGTTGGACCGGGACAGGGCCTTCCTGGGGAGATTCACCCCTCCACTTT. This codes for CASSWTGTGPSWGDSPLHF.